A selection of T cell receptor beta chains follows, all from one sample in a study of blood T cell repertoires in COVID-19. Assay: immunoSEQ multiplex PCR; the TCRdb copy retains only in-frame clones and omits some. The sample includes 270,000 or so clones, around nine tenths of them seen just once. Sequencing was done on a sample of peripheral blood. All receptors derive from a woman aged 25 to 39 with COVID-19, enrolled during active disease. CDR3s leave out the opening cysteine and the closing phenylalanine or tryptophan.

ASIPKQISYEQY	12	TRBJ2-7	TRBV27
ASSAGYGYT	9	TRBJ1-2	TRBV6-5
ASSTSQKKYGYT	12	TRBJ1-2	TRBV21-1
ASSPPSGSGNTIY	13	TRBJ1-3	TRBV18
ASSPPGQGGGEQY	13	TRBJ2-7	TRBV7-9
ASRPWQGSYEQY	12	TRBJ2-7	TRBV19
ASSEARSSYEQY	12	TRBJ2-7	TRBV6-1
ASSSGNTEAF	10	TRBJ1-1	TRBV6-4
ASSEPGGYNEQF	12	TRBJ2-1	TRBV6-1
ASSQGQSYEQY	11	TRBJ2-7	TRBV5-1
ASSITGLKSYEQY	13	TRBJ2-7	TRBV19
ASSVLAGERTDTQY	14	TRBJ2-3	TRBV21-1
ASSRRDTFTDTQY	13	TRBJ2-3	TRBV18
ASSGQRINYGYT	12	TRBJ1-2	TRBV11-2
ASSQGHSGNTIY	12	TRBJ1-3	TRBV3-1/TRBV3-2
ASSRQAAPSGNTIY	14	TRBJ1-3	TRBV3-1/TRBV3-2
ASSLAAGSYGYT	12	TRBJ1-2	TRBV5-4
ASSQEGAGPQETQY	14	TRBJ2-5	TRBV4-1
ASSAPQISNYGYT	13	TRBJ1-2	TRBV28
ASSSLKYRAYGYT	13	TRBJ1-2	TRBV28
ASSWGLVSGNTIY	13	TRBJ1-3	TRBV5-6
ASSSGGSTDTQY	12	TRBJ2-3	TRBV5-4
SARPRAEQF	9	TRBJ2-1	TRBV20-1
ASSLEGDTEAF	11	TRBJ1-1	TRBV11-3
ASSRERSDNEKLF	13	TRBJ1-4	TRBV7-6
ASSEPRDSGGGYT	13	TRBJ1-2	TRBV2
ASSKTKTGIWNNEQF	15	TRBJ2-1	TRBV27
ASRQVMNTEAF	11	TRBJ1-1	TRBV10-2
ASRGQNNEQF	10	TRBJ2-1	TRBV10-1
ATSTPMDLQETQY	13	TRBJ2-5	TRBV15
SVEGRLNTEAF	11	TRBJ1-1	TRBV29-1
ASSLSRGTRHSYT	13	TRBJ1-2	TRBV11-2
ASSLSVGDRSNQPQH	15	TRBJ1-5	TRBV7-9
ASSLVVSGEAF	11	TRBJ1-1	TRBV5-1
ASSWTGVPNQPQH	13	TRBJ1-5	TRBV28
ASRRTGVEQY	10	TRBJ2-7	TRBV7-9